This TCR beta chain was profiled in a study of T cells in Graves' hyperthyroidism and ophthalmopathy. Graves' hyperthyroidism showing no ophthalmopathy progression within 18 months was considered stable. Exclusions: uncontrolled infection, other autoimmune disease, pregnancy, lactation. Losses at the gene ends were 5 bases for V and 2 bases for J; bases not matched to a gene: 5. The CDR3 totals 16 residues. CDR1 and CDR2 (germline): GTSNPN, SVGIG (reference sequence). TCR beta CDR3 sequences were amplified from RNA transcripts. Researchers ran a first-round RT-PCR on the TCR CDR3 using the HTBI primer set. Via MiXCR, TCRdb re-called the multiplex PCR reads, giving one row per CDR3 protein. The data hold about 380,000 distinct CDR3 sequences, with roughly 14% observed a single time.

Sequencing used blood. The chain joins TRBV30 to TRBJ2-1, with 14 bases lining up with TRBD2. The receptor comes from a woman aged 55-75 years with Graves' hyperthyroidism. The CDR3: CAWRLAGGSAYNEQFF. The DNA of the CDR3 is TGTGCCTGGCGACTAGCGGGAGGGTCAGCCTACAATGAGCAGTTCTTC.